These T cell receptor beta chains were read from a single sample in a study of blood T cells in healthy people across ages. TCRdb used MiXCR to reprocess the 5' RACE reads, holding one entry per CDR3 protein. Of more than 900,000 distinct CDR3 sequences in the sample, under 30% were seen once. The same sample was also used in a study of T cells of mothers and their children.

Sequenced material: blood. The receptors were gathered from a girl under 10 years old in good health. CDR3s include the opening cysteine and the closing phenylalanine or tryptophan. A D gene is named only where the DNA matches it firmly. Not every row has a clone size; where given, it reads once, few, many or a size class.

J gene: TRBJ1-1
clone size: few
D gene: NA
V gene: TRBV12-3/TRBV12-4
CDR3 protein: CASTIGTVNTEAFF
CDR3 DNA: TGTGCCAGCACTATCGGGACCGTGAACACTGAAGCTTTCTTT

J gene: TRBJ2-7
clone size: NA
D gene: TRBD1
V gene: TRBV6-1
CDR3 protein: CAVRGQGPYEQYF
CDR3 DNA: TGTGCCGTGAGGGGGCAGGGACCCTACGAGCAGTACTTC

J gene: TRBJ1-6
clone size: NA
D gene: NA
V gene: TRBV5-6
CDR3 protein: CASSLRNYNSPLHF
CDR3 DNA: TGTGCCAGCAGCTTGAGGAACTATAATTCACCCCTCCACTTT

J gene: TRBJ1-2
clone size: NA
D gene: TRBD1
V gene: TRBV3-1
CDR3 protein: CASSQDWDRGLGYTF
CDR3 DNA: TGTGCCAGCAGCCAAGACTGGGACAGGGGGCTTGGCTACACCTTC

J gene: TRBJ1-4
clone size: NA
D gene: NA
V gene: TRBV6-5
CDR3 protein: CASSKAREKLFF
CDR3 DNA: TGTGCCAGCAGTAAGGCTAGGGAAAAACTGTTTTTT

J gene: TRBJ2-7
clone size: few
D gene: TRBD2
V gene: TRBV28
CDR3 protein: CATSYPGLAVYEQYF
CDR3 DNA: TGTGCCACCTCCTACCCGGGGCTAGCGGTCTACGAGCAGTACTTC

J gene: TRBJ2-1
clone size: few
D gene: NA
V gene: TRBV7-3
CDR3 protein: CASSLSGLAYNEQFF
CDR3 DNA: TGTGCCAGCAGCTTATCTGGTCTAGCCTACAATGAGCAGTTCTTC

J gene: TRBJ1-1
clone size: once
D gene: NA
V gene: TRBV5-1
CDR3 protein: CASSLERTRGNTEAFF
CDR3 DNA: TGCGCCAGCAGCTTAGAAAGGACAAGAGGGAACACTGAAGCTTTCTTT

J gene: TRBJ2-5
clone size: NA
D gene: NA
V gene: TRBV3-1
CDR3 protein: CASSQDSGVQEAQYF
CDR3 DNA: TGTGCCAGCAGCCAAGATTCCGGGGTACAAGAGGCCCAGTACTTC

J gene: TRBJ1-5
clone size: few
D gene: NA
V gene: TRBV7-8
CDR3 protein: CASSYESVAVGNQPQHF
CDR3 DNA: TGTGCCAGCAGTTATGAGTCGGTCGCGGTAGGCAATCAGCCCCAGCATTTT

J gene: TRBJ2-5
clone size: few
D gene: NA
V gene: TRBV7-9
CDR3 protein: CASSPPDLQETQYF
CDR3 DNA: TGTGCCAGCAGCCCGCCCGACCTCCAAGAGACCCAGTACTTC

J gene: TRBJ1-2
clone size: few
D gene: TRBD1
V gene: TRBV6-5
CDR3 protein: CASSLGQGALFYGYTF
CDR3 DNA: TGTGCCAGCAGTTTGGGACAGGGAGCCCTTTTTTATGGCTACACCTTC

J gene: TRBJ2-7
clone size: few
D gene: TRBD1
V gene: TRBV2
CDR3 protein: CASSALAGTAYEQYF
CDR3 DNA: TGTGCCAGCAGTGCACTGGCCGGGACAGCCTACGAGCAGTACTTC

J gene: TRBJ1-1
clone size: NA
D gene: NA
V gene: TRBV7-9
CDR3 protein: CASSPRLEVNTEAFF
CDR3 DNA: TGTGCCAGCAGCCCCCGCCTCGAAGTGAACACTGAAGCTTTCTTT

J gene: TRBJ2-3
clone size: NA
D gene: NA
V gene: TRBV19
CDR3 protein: CASSMRDTQYF
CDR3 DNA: TGTGCCAGTAGTATGCGAGATACGCAGTATTTT

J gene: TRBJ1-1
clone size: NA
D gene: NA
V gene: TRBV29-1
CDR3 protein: CSVYSGDTEAFF
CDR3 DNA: TGCAGCGTCTACTCAGGGGATACTGAAGCTTTCTTT

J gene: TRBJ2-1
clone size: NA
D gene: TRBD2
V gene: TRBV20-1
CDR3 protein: CSSPWGRAYNEQFF
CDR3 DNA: TGCAGCTCCCCGTGGGGGAGGGCTTACAATGAGCAGTTCTTC

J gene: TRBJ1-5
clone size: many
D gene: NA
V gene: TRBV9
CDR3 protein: CASSPGYEEKPQHF
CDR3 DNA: TGTGCCAGCAGCCCAGGGTATGAAGAAAAGCCCCAGCATTTT

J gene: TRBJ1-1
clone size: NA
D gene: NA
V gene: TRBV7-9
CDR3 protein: CASSFTAAQAFF
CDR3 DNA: TGTGCCAGCAGCTTTACGGCAGCCCAAGCTTTCTTT

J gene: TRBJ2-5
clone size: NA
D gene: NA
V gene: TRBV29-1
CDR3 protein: CSVSPWTALQETQYF
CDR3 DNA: TGCAGCGTTAGCCCTTGGACAGCCCTTCAAGAGACCCAGTACTTC

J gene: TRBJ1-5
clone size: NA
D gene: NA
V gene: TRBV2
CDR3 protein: CASRPSIVGQPQHF
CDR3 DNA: TGTGCCAGCAGACCCTCAATCGTAGGTCAGCCCCAGCATTTT

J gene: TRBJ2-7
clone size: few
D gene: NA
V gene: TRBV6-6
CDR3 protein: CASSPQGTYYEQYF
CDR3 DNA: TGTGCCAGCAGTCCGCAGGGCACTTACTACGAGCAGTACTTC

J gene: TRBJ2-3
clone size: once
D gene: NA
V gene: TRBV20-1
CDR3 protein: CSARDEGVTDTQYF
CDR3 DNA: TGCAGTGCTAGAGATGAAGGAGTCACAGATACGCAGTATTTT

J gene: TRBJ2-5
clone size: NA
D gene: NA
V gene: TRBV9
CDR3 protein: CASSVGGGPGQETQYF
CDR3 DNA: TGTGCCAGCAGCGTAGGGGGGGGCCCAGGTCAAGAGACCCAGTACTTC

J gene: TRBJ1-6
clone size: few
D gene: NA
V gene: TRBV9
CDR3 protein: CASSEGLFNSPLHF
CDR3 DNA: TGTGCCAGCAGCGAGGGACTCTTTAATTCACCCCTCCACTTT

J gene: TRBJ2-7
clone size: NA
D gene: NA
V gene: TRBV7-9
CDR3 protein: CASSPYAGEEQYF
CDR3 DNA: TGTGCCAGCAGCCCCTACGCAGGGGAAGAGCAGTACTTC

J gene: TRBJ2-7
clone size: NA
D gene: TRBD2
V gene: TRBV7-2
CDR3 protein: CASSLGGPGGFEQYF
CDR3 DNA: TGTGCCAGCAGCTTAGGCGGCCCGGGGGGGTTCGAGCAGTACTTC

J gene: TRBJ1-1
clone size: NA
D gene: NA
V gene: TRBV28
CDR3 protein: CASSLSQEAFF
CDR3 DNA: TGTGCCAGCAGTTTATCGCAGGAAGCTTTCTTT

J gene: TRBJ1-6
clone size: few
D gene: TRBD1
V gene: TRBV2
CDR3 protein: CASGRDRALSPLHF
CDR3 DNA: TGTGCCAGCGGCCGGGACAGGGCCCTCTCACCCCTCCACTTT

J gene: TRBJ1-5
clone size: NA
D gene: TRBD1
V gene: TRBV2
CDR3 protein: CASRGSTGAIQPQHF
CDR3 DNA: TGTGCCAGCAGGGGCTCAACAGGGGCTATCCAGCCCCAGCATTTT